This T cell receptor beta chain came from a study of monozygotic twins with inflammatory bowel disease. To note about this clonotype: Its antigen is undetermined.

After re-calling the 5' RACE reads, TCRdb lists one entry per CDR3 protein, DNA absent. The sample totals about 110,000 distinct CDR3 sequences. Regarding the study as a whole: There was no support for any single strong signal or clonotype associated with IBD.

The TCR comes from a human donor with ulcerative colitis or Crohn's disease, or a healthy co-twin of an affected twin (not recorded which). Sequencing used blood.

The CDR3 is CSASRGWLAGASSYNEQFF. The chain employs TRBV20-1 and TRBJ2-1; TCRdb selects TRBD2, and the lack of DNA leaves this call unchecked. CDR3 length: 19 residues. In germline, CDR1 is DFQATT, CDR2 SNEGSKA (reference sequence).